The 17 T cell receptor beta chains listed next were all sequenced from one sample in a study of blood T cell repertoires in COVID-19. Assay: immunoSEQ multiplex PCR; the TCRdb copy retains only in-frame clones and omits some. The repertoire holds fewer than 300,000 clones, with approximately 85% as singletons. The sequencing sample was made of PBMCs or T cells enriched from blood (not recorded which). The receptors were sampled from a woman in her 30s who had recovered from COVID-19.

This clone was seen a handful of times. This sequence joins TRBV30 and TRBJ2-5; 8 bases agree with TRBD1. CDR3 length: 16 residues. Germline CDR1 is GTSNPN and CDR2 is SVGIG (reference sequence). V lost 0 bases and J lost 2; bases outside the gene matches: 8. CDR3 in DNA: TGTGCCTGGAGTGTAACACGGACAGGGAGACAAGAGACCCAGTACTTC. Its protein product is CAWSVTRTGRQETQYF.

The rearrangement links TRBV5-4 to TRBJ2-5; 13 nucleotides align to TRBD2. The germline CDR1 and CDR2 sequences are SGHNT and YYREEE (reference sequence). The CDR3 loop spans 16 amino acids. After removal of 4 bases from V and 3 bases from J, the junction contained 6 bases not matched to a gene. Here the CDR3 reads CASSPPGLAGEETQYF. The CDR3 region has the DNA TGTGCCAGCAGCCCACCAGGACTAGCGGGGGAAGAGACCCAGTACTTC.

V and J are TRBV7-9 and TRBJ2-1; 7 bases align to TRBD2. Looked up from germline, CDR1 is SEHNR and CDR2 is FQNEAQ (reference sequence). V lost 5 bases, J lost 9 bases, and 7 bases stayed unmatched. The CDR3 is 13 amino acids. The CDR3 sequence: CASSPVLAVEQFF. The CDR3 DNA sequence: TGTGCCAGCAGCCCTGTTCTAGCGGTTGAGCAGTTCTTC.

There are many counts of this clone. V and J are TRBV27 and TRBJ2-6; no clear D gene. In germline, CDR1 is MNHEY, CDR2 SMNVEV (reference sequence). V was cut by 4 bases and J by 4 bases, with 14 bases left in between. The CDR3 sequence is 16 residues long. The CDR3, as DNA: TGTGCCAGCAGTTCACTACTATCTCTGGGGGCCAACGTCCTGACTTTC. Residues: CASSSLLSLGANVLTF.

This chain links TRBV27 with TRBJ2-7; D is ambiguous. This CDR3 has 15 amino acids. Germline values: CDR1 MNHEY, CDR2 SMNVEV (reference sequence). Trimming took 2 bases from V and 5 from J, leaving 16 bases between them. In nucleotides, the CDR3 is TGTGCCAGCAGTTTACGGGTTCCGATCGGCCACGAGCAGTACTTC. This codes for CASSLRVPIGHEQYF.

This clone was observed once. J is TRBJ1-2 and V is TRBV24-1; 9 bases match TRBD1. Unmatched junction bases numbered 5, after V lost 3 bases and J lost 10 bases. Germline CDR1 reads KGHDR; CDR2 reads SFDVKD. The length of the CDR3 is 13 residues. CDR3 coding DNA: TGTGCCACCAGTGATAGGGACAGGGTGGACTACACCTTC. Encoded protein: CATSDRDRVDYTF.

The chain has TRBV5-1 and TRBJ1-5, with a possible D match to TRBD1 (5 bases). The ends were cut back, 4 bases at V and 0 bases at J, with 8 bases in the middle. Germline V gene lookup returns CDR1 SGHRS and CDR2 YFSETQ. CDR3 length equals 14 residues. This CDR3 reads CASSPTDSNQPQHF. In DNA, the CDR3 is TGCGCCAGCAGCCCGACAGATAGCAATCAGCCCCAGCATTTT.

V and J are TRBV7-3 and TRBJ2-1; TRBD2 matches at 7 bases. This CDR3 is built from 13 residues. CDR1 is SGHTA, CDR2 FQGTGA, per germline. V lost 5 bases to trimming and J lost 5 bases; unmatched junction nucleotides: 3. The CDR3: CASSTGLNNEQFF. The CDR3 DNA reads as TGTGCCAGCAGCACGGGACTAAACAATGAGCAGTTCTTC.

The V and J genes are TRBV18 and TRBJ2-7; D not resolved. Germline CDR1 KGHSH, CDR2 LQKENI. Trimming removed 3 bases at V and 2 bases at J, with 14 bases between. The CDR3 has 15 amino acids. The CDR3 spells CASSPRSFFPYEQYF. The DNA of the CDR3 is TGTGCCAGCTCACCTCGGTCCTTTTTTCCCTACGAGCAGTACTTC.

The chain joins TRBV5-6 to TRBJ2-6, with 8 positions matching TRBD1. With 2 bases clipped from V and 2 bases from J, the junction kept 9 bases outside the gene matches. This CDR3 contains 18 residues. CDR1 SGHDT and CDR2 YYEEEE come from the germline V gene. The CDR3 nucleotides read TGTGCCAGCAGCTTTCCTTTGGACAGGGCGGCTGGGGCCAACGTCCTGACTTTC. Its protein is CASSFPLDRAAGANVLTF.

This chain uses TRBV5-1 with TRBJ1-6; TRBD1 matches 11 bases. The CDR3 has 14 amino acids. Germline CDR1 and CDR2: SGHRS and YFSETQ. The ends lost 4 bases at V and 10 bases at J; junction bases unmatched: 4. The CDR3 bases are TGCGCCAGCAGCAACGGGACAGGGGGATCACCCCTCCACTTT. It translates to CASSNGTGGSPLHF.

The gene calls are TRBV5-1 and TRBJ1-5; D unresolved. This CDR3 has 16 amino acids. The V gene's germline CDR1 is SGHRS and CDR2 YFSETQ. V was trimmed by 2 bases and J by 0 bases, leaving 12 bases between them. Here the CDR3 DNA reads TGCGCCAGCAGCTTAAATGGCGGGAATAGCAATCAGCCCCAGCATTTT. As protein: CASSLNGGNSNQPQHF.

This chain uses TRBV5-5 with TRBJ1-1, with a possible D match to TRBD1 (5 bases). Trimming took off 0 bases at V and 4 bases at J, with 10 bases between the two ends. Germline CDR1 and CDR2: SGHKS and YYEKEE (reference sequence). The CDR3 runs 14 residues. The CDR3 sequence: CASSLEGLGTEAFF. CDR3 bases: TGTGCCAGCAGCTTGGAGGGGCTGGGCACTGAAGCTTTCTTT.

The CDR3 coding sequence is TGTGCCAGCAGCTTAGGGAGGCCCGAGTACTCTGGAAACACCATATATTTT. This gives the protein CASSLGRPEYSGNTIYF. The J gene is TRBJ1-3, the V gene TRBV7-8; D is uncertain. CDR3 length: 17 amino acids. Germline CDR1 is SGHVS and CDR2 is FQNEAQ. The ends were cut back, 1 base at V and 0 bases at J, with 13 bases in the middle.

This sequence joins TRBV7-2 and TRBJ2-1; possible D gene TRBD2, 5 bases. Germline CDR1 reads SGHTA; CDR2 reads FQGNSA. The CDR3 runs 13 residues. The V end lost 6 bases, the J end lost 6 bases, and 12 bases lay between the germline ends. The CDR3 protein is CASRPARGNEQFF. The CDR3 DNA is TGTGCCAGCAGACCGGCCCGGGGCAATGAGCAGTTCTTC.

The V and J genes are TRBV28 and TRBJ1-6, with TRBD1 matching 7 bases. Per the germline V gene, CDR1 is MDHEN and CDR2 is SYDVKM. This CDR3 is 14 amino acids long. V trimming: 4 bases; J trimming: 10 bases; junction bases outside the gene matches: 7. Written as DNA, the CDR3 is TGTGCCAGCAGTTCCGACAGGGTGGAGTCACCCCTCCACTTT. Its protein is CASSSDRVESPLHF.

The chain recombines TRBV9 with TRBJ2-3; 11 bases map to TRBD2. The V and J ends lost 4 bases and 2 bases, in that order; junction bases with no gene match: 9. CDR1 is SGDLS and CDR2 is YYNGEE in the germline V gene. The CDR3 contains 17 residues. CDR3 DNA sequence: TGTGCCAGCAGCCCCAGGGGGACTAGCGGCTACACAGATACGCAGTATTTT. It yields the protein CASSPRGTSGYTDTQYF.